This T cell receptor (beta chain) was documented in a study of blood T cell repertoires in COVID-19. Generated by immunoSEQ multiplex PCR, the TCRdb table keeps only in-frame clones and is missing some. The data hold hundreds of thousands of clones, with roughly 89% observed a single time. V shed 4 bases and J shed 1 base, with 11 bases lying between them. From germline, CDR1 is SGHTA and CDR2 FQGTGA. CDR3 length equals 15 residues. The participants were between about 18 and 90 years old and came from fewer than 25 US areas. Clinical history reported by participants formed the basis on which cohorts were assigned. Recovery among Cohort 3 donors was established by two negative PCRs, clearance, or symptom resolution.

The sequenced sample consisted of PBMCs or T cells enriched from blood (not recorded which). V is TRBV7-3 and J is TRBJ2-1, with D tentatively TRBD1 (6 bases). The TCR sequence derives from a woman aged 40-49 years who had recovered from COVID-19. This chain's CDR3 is CASSSRRGSYNEQFF. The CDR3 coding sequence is TGTGCCAGCAGCTCCCGCAGGGGTTCCTACAATGAGCAGTTCTTC.